A selection of T cell receptor beta chains follows, all from one sample in a study of shared clonotypes between healthy human individuals. Profiling relied on immunoSEQ multiplex PCR, and the TCRdb table lists in-frame clones only, not all of them. Of 2 million to 2.5 million clones in the sample, approximately 96% are singletons; the top ten hold around 0.13%. Sequenced input: naive CD4+ T cells sorted from blood. These receptors were collected from a man younger than 35 in good health. CDR3s include the opening cysteine and the closing phenylalanine or tryptophan. Fields, in order: clone size, V gene, J gene, D gene, CDR3 length, CDR3 DNA, CDR3 protein. A D gene is named only where the DNA matches it firmly. Size is omitted from some rows. Given values are once, few, many or a class for expanded clones.

NA,TRBV27,TRBJ2-7,NA,15,TGTGCCAGCAGTTCTGGACAGACGATCACCTACGAGCAGTACTTC,CASSSGQTITYEQYF
NA,TRBV28,TRBJ1-2,NA,18,TGTGCCAGCAGGGGCACGGACGGCAGGGAATTTCTGAGCTATGGCTACACCTTC,CASRGTDGREFLSYGYTF
NA,TRBV6-5,TRBJ1-2,NA,16,TGTGCCAGCAGTTACTCGAGTCTCGCGCCCCTTTATGGCTACACCTTC,CASSYSSLAPLYGYTF
NA,TRBV7-9,TRBJ2-7,NA,15,TGTGCCAGCAGCTTAGGTGTTACAGGGTGGGACGAGCAGTACTTC,CASSLGVTGWDEQYF
NA,TRBV29-1,TRBJ2-7,TRBD1,14,TGCAGCGTTGATCCGGGACAGGGCTATAACGAGCAGTACTTC,CSVDPGQGYNEQYF
NA,TRBV10-3,TRBJ2-7,NA,14,TGTGCCATCACCCCCGGGACCGCCTCCTACGAGCAGTACTTC,CAITPGTASYEQYF
NA,TRBV6-5,TRBJ1-2,NA,14,TGTGCCAGCAGTTATCGTTACCCGGGCCATGGCTACACCTTC,CASSYRYPGHGYTF
NA,TRBV6-4,TRBJ1-5,TRBD1,14,TGTGCCAGCAGTGAAGTGACAGGGGCCCAGCCCCAGCATTTT,CASSEVTGAQPQHF
NA,TRBV10-3,TRBJ2-7,TRBD2,14,TGTGCCATCAAGGCTAGCGGGAGGGTCATCGAGCAGTACTTC,CAIKASGRVIEQYF
NA,TRBV5-4,TRBJ1-2,NA,13,TGTGCCAGCAGCTTATCGGGCGACTATGGCTACACCTTC,CASSLSGDYGYTF
NA,TRBV19,TRBJ1-1,NA,13,TGTGCCAGTAGGTTTTCGGGTGGTTGGAGGGCTTTCTTT,CASRFSGGWRAFF
NA,TRBV30,TRBJ2-2,NA,17,TGTGCCTGGATCTCCTACAGGGGGGGTTTTTTCACCGGGGAGCTGTTTTTT,CAWISYRGGFFTGELFF
NA,TRBV28,TRBJ2-2,NA,12,TGTGCCAGCAGGGTGAACACCGGGGAGCTGTTTTTT,CASRVNTGELFF
once,TRBV9,TRBJ1-2,NA,12,TGTGCCAGCAGCGTAGTAGGGTATGGCTACACCTTC,CASSVVGYGYTF
NA,TRBV5-1,TRBJ2-2,TRBD2,16,TGCGCCAGCAGCTGGGGACTAGCGGGGAACACCGGGGAGCTGTTTTTT,CASSWGLAGNTGELFF